These 5 T cell receptor beta chains originate from one sample sequenced in a study of cytomegalovirus exposure and HLA in healthy donors. Profiled with immunoSEQ multiplex PCR; TCRdb holds only in-frame clones, not every one. The table lists some 170,000 clones, 87% of them singletons, with approximately 1.5% in the top ten. Sequenced sample: PBMCs. These receptors all stem from a woman in her 30s in good health and CMV-seronegative.

The chain uses TRBV29-1 and TRBJ2-3, with 7 positions matching TRBD1. The CDR3 extends over 15 amino acids. From germline, CDR1 is SQVTM and CDR2 ANQGSEA. V was clipped by 6 bases and J by 0 bases; unmatched bases: 9. The CDR3 nucleotides are TGCAGCGTAGATACAGGGGCGCGAAGCACAGATACGCAGTATTTT. Translation gives CSVDTGARSTDTQYF.

CDR3 amino acids: CASSVGPRGDTQYF. The CDR3 region has the DNA TGTGCCAGCAGCGTAGGTCCCCGGGGAGATACGCAGTATTTT. The chain joins TRBV9 to TRBJ2-3, with D perhaps TRBD2 (5 bases). The V end lost 0 bases, the J end lost 5 bases, and 10 bases lay between the germline ends. The CDR3 is 14 residues long. The germline CDR1 and CDR2 sequences are SGDLS and YYNGEE.

The chain joins TRBV11-1 to TRBJ1-2; 12 positions match TRBD1. Germline V CDR1 and CDR2: SGHAT, FQDESV (reference sequence). V lost 3 bases and J lost 0; bases outside the gene matches: 5. This CDR3 is 17 amino acids long. DNA of the CDR3: TGTGCCAGCAGCTTCCGGGACAGGGGGCAACCTAACTATGGCTACACCTTC. Translating gives CASSFRDRGQPNYGYTF.

The chain is built from TRBV7-9 and TRBJ1-1; D is undetermined. V shed 3 bases and J shed 1 base, with 12 bases lying between them. The CDR3 is 15 amino acids. Germline V gene data show CDR1 as SEHNR and CDR2 as FQNEAQ (reference sequence). CDR3 sequence reads: CASSLMWAGNTEAFF. DNA for the CDR3: TGTGCCAGCAGCTTGATGTGGGCGGGGAACACTGAAGCTTTCTTT.

The chain is built from TRBV5-1 and TRBJ2-1, with TRBD1 matching 7 bases. The junction had 4 bases not matched to a gene; V was cut back by 0 bases and J by 4 bases. Germline V gene sequence: CDR1 SGHRS, CDR2 YFSETQ. CDR3 length: 15 amino acids. CDR3 loop: CASSLVTGPYNEQFF. The CDR3 nucleotides are TGCGCCAGCAGCTTGGTGACAGGGCCATACAATGAGCAGTTCTTC.